Here is one TCR beta chain with its context. This clonotype was seen just once. Its antigen is not yet known. No base quality information exists; no much larger clone differs at one position. A lone read offers only weak evidence. From a lookup of the germline V gene (reference sequence), CDR1 and CDR2 are LNHDA and SQIVND. There are 11 amino acids in the CDR3, from cysteine to phenylalanine inclusive. Just the 33-base CDR3 DNA is kept, in frame starting at base 1. The junction carries 9 bases between V and J, which are trimmed by 4 bases and 11 bases respectively. This entry is derived from a study of CD8+CD57+ T cells in acquired aplastic anemia (dated by TCRdb to the late 2010s). For the study in its entirety: A mean of around 3.2 ug of DNA, ranging from roughly 0.2 to 30 ug, was extracted from sorted CD4+ and CD8+ cells. A CD8+CD57+ expansion meant a frequency higher than the mean frequency seen in healthy subjects. Overall results and qualifications from the work: CD8+ Simpson's diversity did not differ significantly between patients and healthy controls (P=0.060). Twenty-nine CD8+ CDR3 sequences were shared between patients and controls but appeared highly expressed in patients and within their immunodominant clones.

Genomic DNA was used as template for profiling of TCR beta VDJ combinations and CDR3 sequences. TCR repertoire sequencing was run on an Illumina HiSeq 2000. The study's processing was this. Repertoires were assessed using TRBV/TRBJ rearrangement plots, CDR3 size and DJ length profiles, and Simpson's diversity index. The most abundant DNA sequence in the deep sequencing data was defined as the immunodominant clone. CDR3 amino acid sequences were checked for sharing between subjects and were compared against published repertoires and the VDJdb database. TCRdb's own reprocessing of the public reads used fastp at Q25 and MiXCR and kept productive beta chains. Rows with a matching CDR3 protein are joined into one entry that keeps the most common DNA and genes. None of the V and J calls come from the authors' own analysis; TCRdb made them. The sample table contains 270,000 or so distinct CDR3 sequences; only one count was recorded for roughly 80% of them. 40% to 55% of the sample rests with the top ten.

The patients picked for sequencing were ones in whom flow cytometry had shown an expansion of CD8+CD57+ cells. Every patient had a diagnosis of severe acquired aplastic anemia based on International Study of Aplastic Anemia and Agranulocytosis and Camitta criteria. No therapy had been received by the patients at the time of blood sampling. The study deep-sequenced TCR repertoires of sorted CD4+ and CD8+ blood T cells from severe aplastic anemia patients and healthy subjects. In the USA, patient enrollment took place under clinicaltrials.gov protocols 00001620, 01623167, 00001397, 00071045, 00081523 and 00961064. Ficoll-Paque density gradient centrifugation was used to isolate peripheral blood mononuclear cells. Before DNA extraction, CD4+ and CD8+ T cells were sorted by FACS or by magnetic beads.

Recombination joined TRBV19 with TRBJ1-5; the D gene is unclear. The sample taken for sequencing was sorted CD4+, CD8+, or CD8+CD57+ T cells (not recorded which) from PBMCs. The receptor was derived from a human donor with aplastic anemia. Here is the DNA: TGTGCCAGTAGTACGGGAGCGGCCCAGCATTTT. This gives the protein CASSTGAAQHF.